This is a list of T cell receptor beta chains from one sample in a study of blood T cell repertoires in COVID-19. Sequencing used immunoSEQ multiplex PCR; TCRdb keeps in-frame clones, though not all of them. The sample lists fewer than 250,000 clones; over 65% were seen once. The sample consisted of peripheral blood. These receptors all stem from a woman in her seventies with active or convalescent COVID-19. Both conserved end residues are trimmed from each CDR3. Each record gives: V gene, clone size, J gene, CDR3 protein. Expanded clones are given a class, and other clones once, few, many or no size at all.

V: TRBV5-1; size: NA; J: TRBJ2-7; CDR3: ASTSGRTYEQY
V: TRBV6-2/TRBV6-3; size: NA; J: TRBJ1-5; CDR3: ASSLQGLRNQPQH
V: TRBV18; size: NA; J: TRBJ1-5; CDR3: ASSPGGNGNQPQH
V: TRBV4-2; size: NA; J: TRBJ2-3; CDR3: ASSQSGTSGFSTDTQY
V: TRBV20-1; size: NA; J: TRBJ2-7; CDR3: SASPGEEQY
V: TRBV9; size: NA; J: TRBJ2-5; CDR3: ASSAFAGSQETQY
V: TRBV5-1; size: NA; J: TRBJ2-1; CDR3: ASSLIAGGYNEQF
V: TRBV21-1; size: once; J: TRBJ2-1; CDR3: ASILKGGTSGPHRHEQF
V: TRBV7-9; size: NA; J: TRBJ2-6; CDR3: ASSLGQGSSGANVLT
V: TRBV5-4; size: NA; J: TRBJ2-6; CDR3: ASSFPAFYSGANVLT
V: TRBV5-1; size: few; J: TRBJ2-2; CDR3: ASSLGTSGNTGELF
V: TRBV28; size: few; J: TRBJ2-1; CDR3: ASSPEVAYNEQF
V: TRBV19; size: NA; J: TRBJ2-1; CDR3: ASKPSGPYNEQF
V: TRBV18; size: NA; J: TRBJ2-1; CDR3: ASSPSTGGQGGVNEQF
V: TRBV11-2; size: NA; J: TRBJ1-6; CDR3: ASSLERVNSPLH
V: TRBV11-1; size: NA; J: TRBJ2-3; CDR3: ASSRAGTDTQY